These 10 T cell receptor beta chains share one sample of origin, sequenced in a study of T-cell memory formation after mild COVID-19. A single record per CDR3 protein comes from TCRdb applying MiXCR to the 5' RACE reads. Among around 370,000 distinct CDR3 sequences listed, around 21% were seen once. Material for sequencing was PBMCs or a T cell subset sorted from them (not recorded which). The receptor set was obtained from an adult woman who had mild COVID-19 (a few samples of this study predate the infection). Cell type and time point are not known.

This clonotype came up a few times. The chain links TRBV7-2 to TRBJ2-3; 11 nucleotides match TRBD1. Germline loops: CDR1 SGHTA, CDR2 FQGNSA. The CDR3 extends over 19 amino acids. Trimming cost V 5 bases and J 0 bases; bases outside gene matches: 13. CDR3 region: CASSNRTGGALLSTDTQYF. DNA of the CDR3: TGTGCCAGCAGCAACCGGACAGGGGGCGCACTCCTTAGCACAGATACGCAGTATTTT.

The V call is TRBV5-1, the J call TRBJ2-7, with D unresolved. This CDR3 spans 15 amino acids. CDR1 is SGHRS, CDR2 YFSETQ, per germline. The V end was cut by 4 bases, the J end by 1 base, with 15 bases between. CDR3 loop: CASSSTPGLSYEQYF. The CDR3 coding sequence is TGCGCCAGCAGCAGTACCCCCGGATTGTCCTACGAGCAGTACTTC. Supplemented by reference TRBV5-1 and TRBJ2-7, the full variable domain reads KAGVTQTPRYLIKTRGQQVTLSCSPISGHRSVSWYQQTPGQGLQFLFEYFSETQRNKGNFPGRFSGRQFSNSRSEMNVSTLELGDSALYLCASSSTPGLSYEQYFGPGTRLTVT.

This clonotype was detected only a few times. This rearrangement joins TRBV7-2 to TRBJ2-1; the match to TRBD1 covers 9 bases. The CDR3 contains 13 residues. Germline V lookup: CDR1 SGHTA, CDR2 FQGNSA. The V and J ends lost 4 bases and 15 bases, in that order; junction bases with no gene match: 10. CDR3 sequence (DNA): TGTGCCAGCAGCTCCACAGGGGGCTTTCTGCCGTTCTTC. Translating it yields CASSSTGGFLPFF.

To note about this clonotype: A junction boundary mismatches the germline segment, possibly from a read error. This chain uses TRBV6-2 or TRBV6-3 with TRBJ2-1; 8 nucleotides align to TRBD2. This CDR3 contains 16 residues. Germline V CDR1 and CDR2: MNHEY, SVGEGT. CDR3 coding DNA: TGTGCCAGAAGTTACCTGGGACTAGGGTTTGAGAATGAGCAGTTCTTC. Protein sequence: CARSYLGLGFENEQFF.

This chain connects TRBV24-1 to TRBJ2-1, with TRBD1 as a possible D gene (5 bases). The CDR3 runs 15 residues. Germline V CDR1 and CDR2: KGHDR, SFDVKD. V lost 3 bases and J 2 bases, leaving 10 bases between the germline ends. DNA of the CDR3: TGTGCCACCAGTGATGCGGACACACCCTACAATGAGCAGTTCTTC. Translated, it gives CATSDADTPYNEQFF.

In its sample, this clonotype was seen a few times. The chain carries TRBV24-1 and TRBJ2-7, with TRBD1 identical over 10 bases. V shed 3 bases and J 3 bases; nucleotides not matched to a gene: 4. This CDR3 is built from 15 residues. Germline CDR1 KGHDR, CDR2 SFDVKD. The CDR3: CATSDPRDRGYEQYF. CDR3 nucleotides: TGTGCCACCAGTGATCCCCGGGACAGGGGCTACGAGCAGTACTTC.

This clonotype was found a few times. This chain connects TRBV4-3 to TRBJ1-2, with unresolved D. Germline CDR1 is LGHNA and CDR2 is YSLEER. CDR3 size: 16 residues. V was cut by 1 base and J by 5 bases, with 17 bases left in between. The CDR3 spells CASSQGLAPVAYGYTF. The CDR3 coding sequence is TGCGCCAGCAGCCAAGGCCTAGCCCCAGTTGCGTATGGCTACACCTTC.

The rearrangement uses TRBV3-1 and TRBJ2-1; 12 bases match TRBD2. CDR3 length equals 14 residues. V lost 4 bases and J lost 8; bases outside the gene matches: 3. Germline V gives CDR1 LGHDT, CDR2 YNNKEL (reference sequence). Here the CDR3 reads CASSPTSGRHEQFF. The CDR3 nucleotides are TGTGCCAGCAGCCCGACTAGCGGGAGACATGAGCAGTTCTTC.

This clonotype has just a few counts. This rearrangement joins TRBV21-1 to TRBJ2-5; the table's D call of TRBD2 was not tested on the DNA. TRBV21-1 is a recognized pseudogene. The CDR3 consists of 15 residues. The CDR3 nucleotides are TGTGCCAGCAGCAAACTCCCACCCGATATCCTGACCCAGTACTTC. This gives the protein CASSKLPPDILTQYF.

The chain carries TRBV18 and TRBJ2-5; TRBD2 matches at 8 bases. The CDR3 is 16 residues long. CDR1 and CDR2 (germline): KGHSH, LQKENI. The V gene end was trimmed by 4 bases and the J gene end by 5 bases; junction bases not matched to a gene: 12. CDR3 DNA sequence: TGTGCCAGCTCACATAGCACGAGCGGGAGTGGCGAGACCCAGTACTTC. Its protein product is CASSHSTSGSGETQYF. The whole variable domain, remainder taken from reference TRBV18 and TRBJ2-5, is NAGVMQNPRHLVRRRGQEARLRCSPMKGHSHVYWYRQLPEEGLKFMVYLQKENIIDESGMPKERFSAEFPKEGPSILRIQQVVRGDSAAYFCASSHSTSGSGETQYFGPGTRLLVL.